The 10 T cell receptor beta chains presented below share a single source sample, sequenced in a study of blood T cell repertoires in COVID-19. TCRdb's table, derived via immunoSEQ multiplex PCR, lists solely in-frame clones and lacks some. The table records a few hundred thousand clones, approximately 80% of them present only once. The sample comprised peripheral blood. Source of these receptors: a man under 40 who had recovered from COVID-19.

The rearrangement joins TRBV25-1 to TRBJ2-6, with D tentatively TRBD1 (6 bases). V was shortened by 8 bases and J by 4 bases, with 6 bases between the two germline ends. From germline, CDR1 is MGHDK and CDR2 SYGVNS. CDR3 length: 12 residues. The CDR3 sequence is CASGTGANVLTF. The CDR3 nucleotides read TGTGCCAGCGGGACAGGGGCCAACGTCCTGACTTTC.

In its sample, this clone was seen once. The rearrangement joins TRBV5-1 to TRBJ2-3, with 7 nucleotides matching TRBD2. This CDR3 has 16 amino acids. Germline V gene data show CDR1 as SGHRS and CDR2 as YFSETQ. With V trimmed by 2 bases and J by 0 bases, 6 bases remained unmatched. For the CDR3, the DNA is TGCGCCAGCAGCTTTTTCTTGGGGGGGAGCACAGATACGCAGTATTTT. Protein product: CASSFFLGGSTDTQYF.

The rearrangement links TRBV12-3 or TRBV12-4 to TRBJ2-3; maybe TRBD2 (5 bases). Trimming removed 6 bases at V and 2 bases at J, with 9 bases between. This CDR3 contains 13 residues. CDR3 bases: TGTGCCAGCAGACGCGGGCTCACAGATACGCAGTATTTT. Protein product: CASRRGLTDTQYF.

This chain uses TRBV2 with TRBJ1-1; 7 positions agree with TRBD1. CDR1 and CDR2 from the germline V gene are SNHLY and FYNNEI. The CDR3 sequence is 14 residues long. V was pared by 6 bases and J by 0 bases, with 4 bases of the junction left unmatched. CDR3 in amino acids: CASRTDRLNTEAFF. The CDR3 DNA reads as TGTGCCAGCAGGACGGACAGGCTGAACACTGAAGCTTTCTTT.

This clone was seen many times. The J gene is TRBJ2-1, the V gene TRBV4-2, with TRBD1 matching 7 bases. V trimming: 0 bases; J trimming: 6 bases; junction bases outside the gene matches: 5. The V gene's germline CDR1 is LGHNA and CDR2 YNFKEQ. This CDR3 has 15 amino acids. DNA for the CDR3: TGTGCCAGCAGCCAAGATCCCGCAGGGGGCAATGAGCAGTTCTTC. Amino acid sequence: CASSQDPAGGNEQFF.

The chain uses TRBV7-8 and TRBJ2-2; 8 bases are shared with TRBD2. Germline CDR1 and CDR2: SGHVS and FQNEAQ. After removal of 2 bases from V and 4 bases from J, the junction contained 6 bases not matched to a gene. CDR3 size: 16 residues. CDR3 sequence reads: CASSLYSGVFTGELFF. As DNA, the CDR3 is TGTGCCAGCAGCTTATATAGCGGGGTTTTCACCGGGGAGCTGTTTTTT.

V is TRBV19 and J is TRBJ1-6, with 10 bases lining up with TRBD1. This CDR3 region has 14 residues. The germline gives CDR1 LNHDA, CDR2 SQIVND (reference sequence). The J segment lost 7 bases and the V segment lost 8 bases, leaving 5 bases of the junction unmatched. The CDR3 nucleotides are TGTGCCAGTCGTCGACAGGGGGCGAATTCACCCCTCCACTTT. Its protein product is CASRRQGANSPLHF.

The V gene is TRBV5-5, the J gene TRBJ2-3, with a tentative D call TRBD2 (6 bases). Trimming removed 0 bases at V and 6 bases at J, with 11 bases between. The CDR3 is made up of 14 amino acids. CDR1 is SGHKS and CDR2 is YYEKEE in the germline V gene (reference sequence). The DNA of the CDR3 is TGTGCCAGCAGCTTGGGTGGAGGGATGGATACGCAGTATTTT. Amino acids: CASSLGGGMDTQYF. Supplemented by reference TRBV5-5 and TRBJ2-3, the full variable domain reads DAGVTQSPTHLIKTRGQQVTLRCSPISGHKSVSWYQQVLGQGPQFIFQYYEKEERGRGNFPDRFSARQFPNYSSELNVNALLLGDSALYLCASSLGGGMDTQYFGPGTRLTVL.

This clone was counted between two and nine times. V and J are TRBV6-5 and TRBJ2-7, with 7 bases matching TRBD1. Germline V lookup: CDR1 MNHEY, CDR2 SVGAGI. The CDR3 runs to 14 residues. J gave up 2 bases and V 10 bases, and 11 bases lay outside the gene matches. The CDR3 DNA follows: TGTGCCAACCAAAGGGGGCCCCCCACCTACGAGCAGTACTTC. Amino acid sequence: CANQRGPPTYEQYF.

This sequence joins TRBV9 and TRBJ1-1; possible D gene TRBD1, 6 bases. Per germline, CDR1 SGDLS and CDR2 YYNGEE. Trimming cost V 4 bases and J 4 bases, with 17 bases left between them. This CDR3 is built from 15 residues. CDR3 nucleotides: TGTGCCAGCAGCCCCGGGAACAGGGTAACCACTGAAGCTTTCTTT. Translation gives CASSPGNRVTTEAFF.